The 20 T cell receptor beta chains given below trace back to one sample, sequenced in a study of T cell responses to AZD1222 COVID-19 vaccine. Here immunoSEQ multiplex PCR was the method, and the copy in TCRdb shows in-frame clones only, minus some. The sample lists about 150,000 clones; about 89% were seen once. The source was peripheral blood, collected 28 days after the second AZD1222 dose. The receptors derive from an adult who received the AZD1222 COVID-19 vaccine.

V gene TRBV2 combines with J gene TRBJ2-5, with D uncertain. With 6 bases removed from V and 4 bases from J, the gap between germline ends came to 15 bases. Germline CDR1 SNHLY, CDR2 FYNNEI. The CDR3 has 14 residues. CDR3 loop: CASSPTRVGETQYF. CDR3 sequence (DNA): TGTGCCAGCAGCCCTACAAGGGTCGGAGAGACCCAGTACTTC.

In regard to this clone: Because the CDR3's place on the DNA is in doubt, the DNA is left out and the CDR3 is given as listed by TCRdb. The rearrangement links TRBV30 to TRBJ1-2; whether TRBD1, the table's D call, matches the DNA was not checked. Ends included, the CDR3 has 12 residues. Germline assignment: CDR1 GTSNPN and CDR2 SVGIG (reference sequence). The chain's CDR3 is CAWLVGQGSHTF.

The chain combines TRBV6-5 with TRBJ2-3; D is tentatively TRBD1 or TRBD2 (5 bases each). CDR3 length equals 11 residues. V gave up 7 bases and J gave up 8 bases, with 10 bases separating them. The germline CDR1 and CDR2 sequences are MNHEY and SVGAGI. In nucleotides, the CDR3 is TGTGCCAGCATCCTCGGGGCTACGCAGTATTTT. Amino acid sequence: CASILGATQYF.

DNA for the CDR3: TGTGCCAGCAGCCCCCAGCGACTAGCGGGCGTGCACGAGCAGTACTTC. It encodes CASSPQRLAGVHEQYF. The chain links TRBV7-9 to TRBJ2-7; 10 nucleotides agree with TRBD2. Germline V gene sequence: CDR1 SEHNR, CDR2 FQNEAQ (reference sequence). This CDR3 has 16 residues. Trimming cost V 5 bases and J 5 bases; bases outside gene matches: 12.

This chain links TRBV6-1 with TRBJ1-2; D is ambiguous. In germline, CDR1 is MNHNS, CDR2 SASEGT. V was shortened by 1 base and J by 4 bases, with 16 bases between the two germline ends. There are 16 residues in the CDR3. The CDR3 is CASSEGLVQTLYGYTF. DNA of the CDR3: TGTGCCAGCAGTGAAGGATTGGTACAGACCCTCTATGGCTACACCTTC.

The chain joins TRBV5-4 to TRBJ1-1; D not certain. The germline V gene has CDR1 SGHNT and CDR2 YYREEE (reference sequence). The CDR3 contains 14 residues. Between the trimmed V and J ends, which lost 4 bases and 4 bases, there was a span of 14 bases. CDR3 sequence: CASSLRHGFTEAFF. The CDR3 DNA follows: TGTGCCAGCAGCCTCAGACACGGGTTCACTGAAGCTTTCTTT.

This clone is a singleton in its sample. V usage is TRBV2 and J usage is TRBJ1-4, with TRBD1 identical over 8 bases. The CDR3 contains 14 residues. V dropped 4 bases and J dropped 4; count of bases not matched to a gene: 2. Germline lookup yields CDR1 SNHLY and CDR2 FYNNEI. CDR3 protein: CASSVRGRNEKLFF. The CDR3 coding sequence is TGTGCCAGCAGTGTCAGGGGGCGTAATGAAAAACTGTTTTTT.

The chain recombines TRBV11-2 with TRBJ2-5; 9 nucleotides line up with TRBD2. CDR1 is SGHAT, CDR2 FQNNGV, per germline. The CDR3 extends over 15 amino acids. V trimming: 2 bases; J trimming: 6 bases; junction bases outside the gene matches: 7. CDR3 amino acids: CASSLPREGLKTQYF. CDR3 sequence (DNA): TGTGCCAGCAGCTTACCGCGGGAGGGCCTCAAGACCCAGTACTTC.

The chain uses TRBV9 and TRBJ1-1; D not resolved. This CDR3 is built from 12 residues. Trimming took off 4 bases at V and 7 bases at J, with 11 bases between the two ends. Germline V CDR1 and CDR2: SGDLS, YYNGEE. The DNA of the CDR3 is TGTGCCAGCAGCCCCTTCCCAGGTGAAGCTTTCTTT. Its protein is CASSPFPGEAFF.

The chain is built from TRBV30 and TRBJ2-7, with D possibly matching TRBD1 (6 bases). The CDR3 is 16 amino acids. Germline V gene data show CDR1 as GTSNPN and CDR2 as SVGIG (reference sequence). V lost 3 bases and J 2 bases, leaving 20 bases between the germline ends. In nucleotides, the CDR3 is TGTGCCTGGAGGCCGGGAACCCGACAGGTAACCTACGAGCAGTACTTC. Protein sequence: CAWRPGTRQVTYEQYF.

This clone appeared once. CDR3 sequence reads: CASSLAGTGTNYGYTF. In nucleotides, the CDR3 is TGTGCCAGCAGCTTGGCCGGGACAGGGACTAACTATGGCTACACCTTC. The chain employs TRBV5-5 and TRBJ1-2; 9 nucleotides match TRBD1. This CDR3 comprises 16 residues. The V segment lost 0 bases and the J segment 0 bases; nucleotides outside the gene matches: 3. The germline V gene encodes CDR1 SGHKS and CDR2 YYEKEE (reference sequence).

CDR3 in amino acids: CASRERGAGSYEQYF. DNA for the CDR3: TGTGCCAGCAGGGAAAGGGGGGCAGGCTCCTACGAGCAGTACTTC. The chain uses TRBV2 and TRBJ2-7; D possibly matches TRBD1 or TRBD2 (6 bases each). Trimming took off 6 bases at V and 0 bases at J, with 15 bases between the two ends. CDR3 length: 15 amino acids. Looked up from germline, CDR1 is SNHLY and CDR2 is FYNNEI.

The chain couples TRBV2 to TRBJ1-3, with D possibly TRBD1 on 5 matching bases. Germline-derived CDR1 and CDR2 are SNHLY and FYNNEI. CDR3 size: 15 residues. Trimming shortened V by 6 bases and J by 0 bases, and 12 bases separated the two germline ends. CDR3 residues: CASSRGGVSGNTIYF. CDR3 DNA: TGTGCCAGCAGCCGGGGAGGGGTCTCTGGAAACACCATATATTTT.

About this clone: This same CDR3 is encoded by further DNA sequences in the sample. The chain couples TRBV7-2 to TRBJ2-5, with 7 bases lining up with TRBD2. After removal of 3 bases from V and 3 bases from J, the junction contained 1 base not matched to a gene. The CDR3 spans 13 residues. Germline values: CDR1 SGHTA, CDR2 FQGNSA. The CDR3 DNA sequence: TGTGCCAGCAGCTTCGCGGGGGAAGAGACCCAGTACTTC. Amino acid sequence: CASSFAGEETQYF. The full variable domain, in which reference TRBV7-2 and TRBJ2-5 provide the parts outside the CDR3, is GAGVSQSPSNKVTEKGKDVELRCDPISGHTALYWYRQSLGQGLEFLIYFQGNSAPDKSGLPSDRFSAERTGGSVSTLTIQRTQQEDSAVYLCASSFAGEETQYFGPGTRLLVL.

In this sample, this clone turned up once. The chain combines TRBV5-5 with TRBJ1-4, with D perhaps TRBD1 (5 bases). The V end was cut by 4 bases, the J end by 0 bases, with 13 bases between. The CDR3 covers 16 residues. Germline CDR1 reads SGHKS; CDR2 reads YYEKEE (reference sequence). The CDR3 protein is CASSPGLKATNEKLFF. CDR3 DNA: TGTGCCAGCAGCCCAGGGCTCAAAGCAACTAATGAAAAACTGTTTTTT.

The V call is TRBV28, the J call TRBJ2-7; D could derive from TRBD1 or TRBD2 (5 bases each). The CDR3 contains 19 residues. Trimming took off 8 bases at V and 4 bases at J, with 33 bases between the two ends. CDR1 and CDR2 (germline): MDHEN, SYDVKM. CDR3 in amino acids: CASELGSGFGTGIRYEQYF. In DNA, the CDR3 is TGTGCCAGCGAATTGGGCTCCGGATTCGGGACGGGCATCCGGTACGAGCAGTACTTC. Variable domain in full (rest from reference TRBV28 and TRBJ2-7): DVKVTQSSRYLVKRTGEKVFLECVQDMDHENMFWYRQDPGLGLRLIYFSYDVKMKEKGDIPEGYSVSREKKERFSLILESASTNQTSMYLCASELGSGFGTGIRYEQYFGPGTRLTVT.

The V gene is TRBV18, the J gene TRBJ1-6; TRBD1 is a possible D gene (5 bases). The V gene lost 5 bases and the J gene lost 4 bases, with 15 bases spanning the gap. This CDR3 has 16 amino acids. The germline V gene encodes CDR1 KGHSH and CDR2 LQKENI. The CDR3 coding sequence is TGTGCCAGCTCATCAATCGGGACGGCTTATAATTCACCCCTCCACTTT. Its protein is CASSSIGTAYNSPLHF.

The rearrangement links TRBV3-1 (or the pseudogene TRBV3-2) to TRBJ1-1; D ambiguous. Trimming shortened V by 3 bases and J by 12 bases, and 11 bases separated the two germline ends. From germline, CDR1 is LGHDT and CDR2 YNNKEL (reference sequence). The CDR3 covers 11 residues. This chain's CDR3 is CASSHYFRSFF. Written as DNA, the CDR3 is TGTGCCAGCAGCCACTACTTTAGGTCTTTCTTT.

The J gene is TRBJ1-4, the V gene TRBV19; D is unresolved. CDR1 and CDR2 (germline): LNHDA, SQIVND (reference sequence). The V end lost 5 bases, the J end lost 7 bases, and 17 bases lay between the germline ends. This CDR3 spans 15 amino acids. The CDR3 nucleotides read TGTGCCAGTAGTGTCCCGACACTGGGAGGTGAAAAACTGTTTTTT. It specifies CASSVPTLGGEKLFF.

The rearrangement uses TRBV5-4 and TRBJ2-2, with a possible D match to TRBD1 (6 bases). The V gene lost 4 bases and the J gene lost 4 bases, with 17 bases spanning the gap. Germline CDR1 and CDR2: SGHNT and YYREEE (reference sequence). CDR3 length equals 16 residues. CDR3 DNA sequence: TGTGCCAGCAGCCCTGGACAGAGACCTTCCACCGGGGAGCTGTTTTTT. This sequence encodes CASSPGQRPSTGELFF.